This TCR beta chain was profiled in a study of Ad26.COV2.S vaccination and SARS-CoV-2 variants (dated by TCRdb to the early 2020s). Looking at the study overall: Vaccine-arm donors came from COV1001, a multicentre, randomized, double-blind, placebo-controlled phase I-IIa trial of Ad26.COV2.S in healthy adults. Ad26.COV2.S was administered intramuscularly at 5 x 10^10 or 1 x 10^11 viral particles, either as a single shot or as two shots given 56 days apart. TCRbeta repertoire sequencing was used to assess the specificity and breadth of SARS-CoV-2-reactive T cell receptors after Ad26.COV2.S vaccination. The TCR-sequenced set comprised approximately 30 samples: around 20 Ad26.COV2.S vaccine recipients, 5 placebo recipients and 8 SARS-CoV-2 convalescent individuals. Trial participants were randomized into five groups of five, in which low-dose or high-dose Ad26.COV2.S was given once or twice, or placebo was given on both occasions. Investigators remained blinded to trial group allocation during experiments and outcome assessment.

Explained via the paper, the treatment or condition label denotes: about 20 received Ad26.COV2.S at low or high dose, single or two shots; about 5 received placebo; per-sample allocation not given. For vaccine and placebo recipients, repertoires were sequenced using samples collected on day 63 after the first injection. Between 29 July and 7 August 2020, Cohort 1b enrolled some 25 adults aged 18-55 years at one site in Boston, USA. As a vaccine, Ad26.COV2.S was a replication-incompetent adenovirus type 26 vector that expressed a prefusion-stabilized SARS-CoV-2 spike protein derived from the original Wuhan strain. V lost 2 bases and J lost 0 bases; the stretch between them is 14 bases long. As encoded in the germline V gene, CDR1 is MNHEY while CDR2 is SVGEGT. The CDR3 starts with the cysteine, ends with the phenylalanine, and has 16 residues. The sequence is cut down to CDR3 DNA, 48 bases in frame from base 1.

The full study reports these points: The authors noted that total T cell responses may have been underestimated by the TCR breadth and depth analyses. The study lacked the statistical power to compare responses across vaccine doses or regimens. Higher spike-specific TCR breadth was observed in Ad26.COV2.S recipients than in placebo recipients (P = 0.0014). Vaccine and placebo recipients had similar non-spike TCR breadth, a finding consistent with the vaccine containing only spike. Substantial breadth of spike-specific CD8+ and CD4+ T cell responses was reported after vaccination.

TCRbeta CDR3 regions were sequenced with the immunoSEQ Assay. After extraction, genomic DNA underwent amplification by bias-controlled multiplex PCR, followed by high-throughput sequencing. The authors' pipeline ran thus. To quantify the absolute abundance of each unique TCRbeta CDR3 region, sequences were collapsed and filtered. Usable DNA was measured by amplifying reference genes present in all nucleated cells, and TCRbeta template counts were normalized to that usable DNA to estimate T cell fraction. Repertoire TCRs were annotated as SARS-CoV-2-specific when V gene, CDR3 amino acid sequence and J gene were exactly matched to a known reactive TCR set. The reference SARS-CoV-2 TCR set was obtained from MIRA and was filtered for enrichment in COVID-19-positive ImmuneCODE repertoires, whereby public or cross-reactive TCRs were removed. Using the MIRA antigens, annotated TCRs were further analysed by specific ORF or by position within an ORF. Breadth was defined as annotated unique rearrangements over total unique productive rearrangements; depth was the summed frequency of those rearrangements. Two-sided Wilcoxon rank-sum tests were applied when comparing TCR breadth between groups. Held by TCRdb, this immuneACCESS table contains in-frame sequences only and omits some clones. Under half of the omission traces to an unresolved V gene where checked; the cause of the rest is unknown. From that table come the V and J calls and clone size; the DNA was used to work out D and trimming. The sample records 400,000 to 500,000 clones, over 75% of which are singletons. Clones ranked in the top ten supply less than 4.5% of the sample.

A note on this clone: It lacks a known antigen. Per-base qualities were not stored, and no clone one base away is much larger.

The sample in question was peripheral blood, obtained in a trial of Ad26.COV2.S vaccine versus placebo. The sequence came from a person between 18 and 59 years old who received the Ad26.COV2.S COVID-19 vaccine or a placebo. This chain is built from TRBV6-2 or TRBV6-3 and TRBJ2-7; TRBD2 is perhaps the D gene, given 7 matching bases. The nucleotide sequence reads TGTGCCAGCAGTTACGGTGGGGGGGCGAGCTCCTACGAGCAGTACTTC. This encodes CASSYGGGASSYEQYF.